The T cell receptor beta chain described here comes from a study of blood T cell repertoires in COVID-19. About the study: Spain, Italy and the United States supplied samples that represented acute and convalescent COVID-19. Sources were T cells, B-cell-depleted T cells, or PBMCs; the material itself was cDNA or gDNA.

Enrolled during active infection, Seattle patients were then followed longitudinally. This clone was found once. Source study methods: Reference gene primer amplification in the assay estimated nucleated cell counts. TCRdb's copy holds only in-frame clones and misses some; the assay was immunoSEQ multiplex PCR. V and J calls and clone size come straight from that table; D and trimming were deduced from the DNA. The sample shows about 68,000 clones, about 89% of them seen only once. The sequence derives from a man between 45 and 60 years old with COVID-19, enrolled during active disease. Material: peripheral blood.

This chain's CDR3 is CASSLTGLDTQYF. The CDR3 DNA sequence: TGTGCCAGCAGTCTCACAGGGTTAGATACGCAGTATTTT. The chain uses TRBV6-5 and TRBJ2-3; possibly TRBD1 for D (6 bases). The CDR3 extends over 13 amino acids. Germline lookup yields CDR1 MNHEY and CDR2 SVGAGI. Trimming took off 5 bases at V and 5 bases at J, with 11 bases between the two ends.